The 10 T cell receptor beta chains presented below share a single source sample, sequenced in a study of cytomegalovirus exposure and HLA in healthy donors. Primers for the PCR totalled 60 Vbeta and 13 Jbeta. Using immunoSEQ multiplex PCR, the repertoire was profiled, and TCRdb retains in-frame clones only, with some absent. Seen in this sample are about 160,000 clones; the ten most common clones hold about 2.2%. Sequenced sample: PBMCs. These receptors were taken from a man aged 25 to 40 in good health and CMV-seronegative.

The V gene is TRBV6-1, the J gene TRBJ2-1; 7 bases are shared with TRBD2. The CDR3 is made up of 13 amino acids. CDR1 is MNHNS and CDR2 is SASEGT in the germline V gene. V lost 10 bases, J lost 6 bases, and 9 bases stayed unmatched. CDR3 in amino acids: CATRDYSGNEQFF. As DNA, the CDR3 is TGTGCCACCAGGGACTATTCCGGCAATGAGCAGTTCTTC.

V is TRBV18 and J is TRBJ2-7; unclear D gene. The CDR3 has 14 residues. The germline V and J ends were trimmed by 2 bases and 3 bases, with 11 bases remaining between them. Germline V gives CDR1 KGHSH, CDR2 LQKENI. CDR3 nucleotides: TGTGCCAGCTCACCAGGAGAGCTACACTACGAGCAGTACTTC. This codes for CASSPGELHYEQYF.

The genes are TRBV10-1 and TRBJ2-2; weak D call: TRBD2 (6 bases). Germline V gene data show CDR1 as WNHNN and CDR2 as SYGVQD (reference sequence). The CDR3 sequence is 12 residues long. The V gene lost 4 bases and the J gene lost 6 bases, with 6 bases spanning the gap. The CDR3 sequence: CASSGGAGELFF. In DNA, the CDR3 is TGCGCCAGCAGTGGGGGGGCCGGGGAGCTGTTTTTT.

The CDR3 bases are TGTGCCAGCAGCTTAGATGATCTGCTAGTAGCGGGTTCTTACGAGCAGTACTTC. This encodes CASSLDDLLVAGSYEQYF. The chain carries TRBV7-9 and TRBJ2-7; 7 positions agree with TRBD2. This CDR3 spans 18 amino acids. CDR1 and CDR2 (germline): SEHNR, FQNEAQ (reference sequence). V lost 1 base, J lost 4 bases, and 16 bases stayed unmatched.

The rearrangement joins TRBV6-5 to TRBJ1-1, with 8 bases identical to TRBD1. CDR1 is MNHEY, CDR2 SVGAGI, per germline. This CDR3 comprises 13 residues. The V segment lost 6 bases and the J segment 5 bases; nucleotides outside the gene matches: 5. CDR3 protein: CASRYNRGTEAFF. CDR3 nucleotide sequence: TGTGCCAGCAGGTACAACAGGGGGACTGAAGCTTTCTTT.

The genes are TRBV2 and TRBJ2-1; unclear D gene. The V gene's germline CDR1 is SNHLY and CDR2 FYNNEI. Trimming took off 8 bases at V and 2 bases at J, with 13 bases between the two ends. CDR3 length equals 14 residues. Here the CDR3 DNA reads TGTGCCAGCTCCAAAAACGGTCCCTACAATGAGCAGTTCTTC. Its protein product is CASSKNGPYNEQFF.

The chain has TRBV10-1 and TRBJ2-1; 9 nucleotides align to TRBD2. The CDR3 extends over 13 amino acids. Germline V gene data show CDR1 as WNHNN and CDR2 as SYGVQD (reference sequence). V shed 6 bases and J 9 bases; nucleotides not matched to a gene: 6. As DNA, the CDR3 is TGCGCCAGCAGATCCGGGACTAGCACTGAGCAGTTCTTC. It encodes CASRSGTSTEQFF.

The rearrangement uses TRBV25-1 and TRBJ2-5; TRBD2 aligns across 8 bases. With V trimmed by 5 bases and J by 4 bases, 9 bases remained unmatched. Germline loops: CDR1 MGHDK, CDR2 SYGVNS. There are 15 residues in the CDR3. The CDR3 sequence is CASSFAGGRGETQYF. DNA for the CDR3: TGTGCCAGCAGTTTCGCGGGAGGAAGAGGAGAGACCCAGTACTTC.

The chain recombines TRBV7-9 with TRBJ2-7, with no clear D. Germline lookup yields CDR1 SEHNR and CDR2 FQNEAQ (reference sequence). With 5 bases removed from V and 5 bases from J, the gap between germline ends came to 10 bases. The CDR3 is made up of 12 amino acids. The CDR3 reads CASSPTKNEQYF. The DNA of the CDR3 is TGTGCCAGCAGCCCCACTAAAAACGAGCAGTACTTC.

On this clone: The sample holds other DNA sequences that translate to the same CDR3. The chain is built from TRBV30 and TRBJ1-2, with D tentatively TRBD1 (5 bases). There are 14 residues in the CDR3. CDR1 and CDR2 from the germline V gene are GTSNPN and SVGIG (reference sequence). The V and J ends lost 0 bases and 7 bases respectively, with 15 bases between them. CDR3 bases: TGTGCCTGGAGTGTTATTGGCGCGGGGGGTGGCTACACCTTC. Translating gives CAWSVIGAGGGYTF.